This T cell receptor beta chain is drawn from a study of CD8+ T cells in alopecia areata listed by TCRdb under 2018. Context from the whole study: In both human patients and the C3H/HeJ mouse model, the study applied high-throughput TCRbeta sequencing to look at T cell clonal expansion in alopecia areata. Clonality in the scalp was compared among normal scalp (n=4), patchy alopecia areata scalp (n=8), and alopecia totalis/universalis scalp (n=8). RNA was obtained with the PAXgene miRNA kit for fixed scalp, the miRNeasy kit for PBMCs, and the RNeasy kit for mouse skin. TCRbeta CDR3 regions were amplified by immunoSEQ multiplex PCR using 35 Vbeta forward and 13 Jbeta reverse primers. In humans, TCRbeta sequencing was performed on scalp tissue and on sorted CD4+ and CD8+ peripheral blood T cells from healthy controls and from patients with patchy or totalis/universalis alopecia areata.

On this clone: What antigen it recognizes has not been identified. Nothing much larger sits one base from this clone, and base qualities are not available.

To prepare the library, the immunoSEQ multiplex PCR assay was applied. For TCR sequencing, RNA was extracted from every sample and reverse transcribed into cDNA to serve as template. First-strand cDNA was synthesized with SuperScript III using a 2:1 mix of oligo-dT and random hexamers. Amplification bias was assessed with a synthetic immune receptor repertoire, and residual bias was removed computationally. In the source study's methods: Raw reads were preprocessed for error removal, and CDR3 was defined according to IMGT conventions as running from the conserved cysteine to phenylalanine. Clonality was computed by normalizing Shannon entropy by log2 of the number of productive unique TCRs and subtracting the result from 1. Whether scalp clones were CD4 or CD8 was inferred by matching scalp TCRbeta sequences against CD4 and CD8 repertoires sorted from blood. TCRdb obtained this table from immuneACCESS and retained in-frame rearrangements with V and J assigned. These tables miss some clones; where compared with another copy, unresolved V genes account for less than half of the shortfall, and the remainder is unexplained. V and J calls and clone size are those listed in that table; D and trimming were worked out from the DNA. Within this sample are a few hundred thousand clones, with roughly 50% of them counted one time only. Approximately 4.9% of the sample is held by the ten biggest clonotypes.

PBMCs were separated by density centrifugation and stained for CD3, CD4 and CD8, after which CD4+ and CD8+ T cells were sorted on a FACSAria. Unaffected controls provided scalp biopsies and blood samples. CDR1 PRHDT and CDR2 FYEKMQ are derived from the germline V gene (reference sequence). The CDR3 runs 15 amino acids, cysteine and phenylalanine included. The sequence is cut down to CDR3 DNA, 45 bases in frame from base 1. The junction shows trimming of 5 bases on V and 5 bases on J, plus 18 bases between the germline ends. What the study reported, not specific to this receptor: Unlike mouse skin, which is dominated by gammadelta T cells, normal human skin has resident alphabeta T cells that are also sequenced, and this complicates analysis of the scalp TCR repertoire. Compared with mice, TCR sequences shared between patients were less clear, possibly partly because of HLA diversity across the patient population. Compared with normal scalp, lesional scalp had higher clonality and more expanded CD8+ clones, particularly in alopecia totalis/universalis, a pattern that suggests antigenic drive.

This receptor was obtained from a human donor in good health. The sample consisted of CD8+ T cells sorted from blood. The sequence joins TRBV13 to TRBJ2-5; a tentative D call is TRBD2 (6 bases match). The DNA sequence is as follows: TGTGCCAGCAGCCTCCAAGGAGGGTTGAAGGAGACCCAGTACTTC. The resulting protein is CASSLQGGLKETQYF.